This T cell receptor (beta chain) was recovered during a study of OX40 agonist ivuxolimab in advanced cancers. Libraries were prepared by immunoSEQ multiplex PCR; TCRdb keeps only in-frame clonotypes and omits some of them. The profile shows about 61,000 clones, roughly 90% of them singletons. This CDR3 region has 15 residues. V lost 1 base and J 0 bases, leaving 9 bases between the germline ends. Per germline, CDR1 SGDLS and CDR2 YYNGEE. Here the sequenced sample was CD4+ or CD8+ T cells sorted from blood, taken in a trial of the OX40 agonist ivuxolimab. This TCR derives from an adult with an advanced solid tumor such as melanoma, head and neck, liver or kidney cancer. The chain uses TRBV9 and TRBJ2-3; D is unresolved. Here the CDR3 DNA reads TGTGCCAGCAGCGTACACCCCTCTAGCACAGATACGCAGTATTTT. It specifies CASSVHPSSTDTQYF. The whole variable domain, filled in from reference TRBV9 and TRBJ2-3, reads DSGVTQTPKHLITATGQRVTLRCSPRSGDLSVYWYQQSLDQGLQFLIQYYNGEERAKGNILERFSAQQFPDLHSELNLSSLELGDSALYFCASSVHPSSTDTQYFGPGTRLTVL.